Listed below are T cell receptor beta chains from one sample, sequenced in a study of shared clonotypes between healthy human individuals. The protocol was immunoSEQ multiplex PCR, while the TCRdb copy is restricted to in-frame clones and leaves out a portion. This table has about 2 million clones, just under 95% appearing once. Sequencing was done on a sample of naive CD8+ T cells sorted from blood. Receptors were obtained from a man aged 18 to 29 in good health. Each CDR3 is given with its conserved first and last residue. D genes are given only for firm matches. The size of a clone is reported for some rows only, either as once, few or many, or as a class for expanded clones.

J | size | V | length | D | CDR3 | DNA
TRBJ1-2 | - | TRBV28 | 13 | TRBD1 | CASSKTGLFGYTF | TGTGCCAGCAGCAAGACAGGGCTTTTCGGCTACACCTTC
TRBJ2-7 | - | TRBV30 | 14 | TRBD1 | CAWSSRTGAGEQYF | TGTGCCTGGAGTTCTCGGACAGGGGCTGGGGAGCAGTACTTC
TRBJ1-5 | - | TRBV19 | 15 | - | CASSIRDASNQPQHF | TGTGCCAGTAGTATAAGGGACGCTAGCAATCAGCCCCAGCATTTT
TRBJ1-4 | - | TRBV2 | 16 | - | CASSEAPVGEDEKLFF | TGTGCCAGCAGTGAAGCCCCCGTGGGGGAGGATGAAAAACTGTTTTTT
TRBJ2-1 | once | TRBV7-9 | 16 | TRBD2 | CASSSHSGTSGNEQFF | TGTGCCAGCAGCTCGCACTCAGGGACTAGCGGAAATGAGCAGTTCTTC
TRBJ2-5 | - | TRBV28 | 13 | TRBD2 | CASSLGGQETQYF | TGTGCCAGCAGTTTGGGGGGGCAAGAGACCCAGTACTTC
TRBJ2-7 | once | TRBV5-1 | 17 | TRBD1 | CASSLSAVGQESYEQYF | TGCGCCAGCAGCTTGAGCGCCGTGGGACAGGAGTCCTACGAGCAGTACTTC
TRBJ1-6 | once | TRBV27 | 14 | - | CASSLVGGASPLHF | TGTGCCAGCAGTTTGGTAGGGGGTGCTTCACCCCTCCACTTT
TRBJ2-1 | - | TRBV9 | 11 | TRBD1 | CASSLDREKFF | TGTGCCAGCAGCCTGGACAGGGAGAAGTTCTTC
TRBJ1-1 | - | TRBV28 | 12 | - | CASSLINTEAFF | TGTGCCAGCAGTTTAATAAACACTGAAGCTTTCTTT
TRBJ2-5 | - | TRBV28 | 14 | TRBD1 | CASTMTGPGETQYF | TGTGCCAGCACCATGACAGGGCCAGGGGAGACCCAGTACTTC
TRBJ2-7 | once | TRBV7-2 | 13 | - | CASSGGVAYEQYF | TGTGCCAGCAGCGGCGGAGTAGCCTACGAGCAGTACTTC
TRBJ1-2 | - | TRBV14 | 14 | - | CASSPTGFNYGYTF | TGTGCCAGCAGCCCGACAGGATTTAACTATGGCTACACCTTC
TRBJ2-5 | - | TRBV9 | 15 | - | CASSVDGRGWETQYF | TGTGCCAGCAGCGTAGACGGCAGAGGATGGGAGACCCAGTACTTC
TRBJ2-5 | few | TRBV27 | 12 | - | CASSPDQETQYF | TGTGCCAGCAGCCCGGACCAAGAGACCCAGTACTTC
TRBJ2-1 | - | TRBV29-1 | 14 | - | CSVGAGSSYNEQFF | TGCAGCGTTGGGGCCGGAAGCTCCTACAATGAGCAGTTCTTC
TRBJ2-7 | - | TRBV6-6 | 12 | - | CASSYGFYEQYF | TGTGCCAGCAGTTATGGTTTCTACGAGCAGTACTTC
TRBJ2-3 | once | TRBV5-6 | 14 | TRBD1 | CASSFGQGGDTQYF | TGTGCCAGCAGCTTCGGACAGGGAGGAGATACGCAGTATTTT
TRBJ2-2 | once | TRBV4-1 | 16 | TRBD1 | CASSQLTQGATGELFF | TGCGCCAGCAGCCAACTAACACAGGGGGCAACCGGGGAGCTGTTTTTT
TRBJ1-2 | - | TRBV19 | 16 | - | CASSIRPWGPDYGYTF | TGTGCCAGTAGTATACGTCCGTGGGGACCGGACTATGGCTACACCTTC
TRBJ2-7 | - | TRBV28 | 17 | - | CASSFGIEQTPFYEQYF | TGTGCCAGCAGTTTCGGAATTGAGCAGACACCATTTTACGAGCAGTACTTC
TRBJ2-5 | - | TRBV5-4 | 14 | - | CASSLAGELGTQYF | TGTGCCAGCAGCTTGGCTGGGGAGTTGGGGACCCAGTACTTC